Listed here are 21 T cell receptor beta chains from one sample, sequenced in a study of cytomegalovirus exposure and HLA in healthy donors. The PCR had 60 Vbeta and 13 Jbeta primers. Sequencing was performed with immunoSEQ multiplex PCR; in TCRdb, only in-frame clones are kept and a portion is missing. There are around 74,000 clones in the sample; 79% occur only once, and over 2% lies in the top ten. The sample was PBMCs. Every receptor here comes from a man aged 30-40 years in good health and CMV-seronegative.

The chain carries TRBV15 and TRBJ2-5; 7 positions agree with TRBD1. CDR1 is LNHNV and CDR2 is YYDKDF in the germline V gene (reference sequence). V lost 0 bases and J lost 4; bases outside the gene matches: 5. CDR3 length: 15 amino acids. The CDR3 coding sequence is TGTGCCACCAGCAGAGATCCGGCAGGGGGAGAGACCCAGTACTTC. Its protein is CATSRDPAGGETQYF.

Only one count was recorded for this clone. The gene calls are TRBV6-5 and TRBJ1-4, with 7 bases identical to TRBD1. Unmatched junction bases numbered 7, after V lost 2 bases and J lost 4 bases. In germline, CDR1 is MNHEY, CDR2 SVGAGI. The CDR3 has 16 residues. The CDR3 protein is CASSYTWTGVNEKLFF. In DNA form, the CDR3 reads TGTGCCAGCAGTTACACCTGGACAGGAGTTAATGAAAAACTGTTTTTT.

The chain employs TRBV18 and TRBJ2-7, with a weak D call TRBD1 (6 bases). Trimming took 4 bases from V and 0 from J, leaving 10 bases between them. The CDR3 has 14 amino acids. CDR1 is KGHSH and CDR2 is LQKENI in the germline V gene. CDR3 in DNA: TGTGCCAGCTCACGTGACAGGTCCTCCTACGAGCAGTACTTC. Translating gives CASSRDRSSYEQYF.

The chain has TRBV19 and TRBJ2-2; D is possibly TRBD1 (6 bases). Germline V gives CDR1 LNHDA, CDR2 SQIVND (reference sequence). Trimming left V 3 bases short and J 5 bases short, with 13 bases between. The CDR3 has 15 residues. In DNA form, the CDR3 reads TGTGCCAGTAGTATTGGGGGCGCAGGGACCGGGGAGCTGTTTTTT. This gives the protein CASSIGGAGTGELFF.

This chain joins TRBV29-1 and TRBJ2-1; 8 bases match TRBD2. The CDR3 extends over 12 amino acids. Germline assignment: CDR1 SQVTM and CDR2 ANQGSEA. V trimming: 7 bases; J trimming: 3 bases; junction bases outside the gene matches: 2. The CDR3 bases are TGCAGCGCTACTAGCGGCTACAATGAGCAGTTCTTC. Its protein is CSATSGYNEQFF.

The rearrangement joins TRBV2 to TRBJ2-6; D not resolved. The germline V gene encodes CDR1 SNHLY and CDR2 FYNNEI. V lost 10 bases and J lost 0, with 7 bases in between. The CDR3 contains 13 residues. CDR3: CATVVSGANVLTF. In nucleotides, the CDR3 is TGTGCCACCGTTGTCTCTGGGGCCAACGTCCTGACTTTC.

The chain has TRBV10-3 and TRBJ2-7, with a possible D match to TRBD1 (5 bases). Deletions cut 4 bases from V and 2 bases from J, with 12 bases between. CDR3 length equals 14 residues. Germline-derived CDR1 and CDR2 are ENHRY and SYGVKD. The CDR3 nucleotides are TGTGCCATCAGTGGGTCCAGGGCAACCTACGAGCAGTACTTC. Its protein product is CAISGSRATYEQYF.

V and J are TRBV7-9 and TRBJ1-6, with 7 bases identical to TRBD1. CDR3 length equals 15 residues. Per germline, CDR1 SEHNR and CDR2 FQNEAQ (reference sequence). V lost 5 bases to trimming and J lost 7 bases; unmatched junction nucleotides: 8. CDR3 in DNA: TGTGCCAGCAGCGTCCGACAGGGAGAGAATTCACCCCTCCACTTT. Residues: CASSVRQGENSPLHF. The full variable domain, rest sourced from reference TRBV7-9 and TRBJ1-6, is DTGVSQNPRHKITKRGQNVTFRCDPISEHNRLYWYRQTLGQGPEFLTYFQNEAQLEKSRLLSDRFSAERPKGSFSTLEIQRTEQGDSAMYLCASSVRQGENSPLHFGNGTRLTVT.

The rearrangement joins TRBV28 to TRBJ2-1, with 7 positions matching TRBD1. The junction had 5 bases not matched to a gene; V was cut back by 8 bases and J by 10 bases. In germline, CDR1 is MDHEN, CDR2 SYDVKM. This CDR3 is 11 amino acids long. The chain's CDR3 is CASQGVREQFF. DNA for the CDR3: TGTGCCAGCCAGGGGGTAAGGGAGCAGTTCTTC.

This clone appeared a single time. In DNA, the CDR3 is TGCGCCAGCAGCTTGGTCGGGGTAACCCAAGTCACAGATACGCAGTATTTT. Translated, it gives CASSLVGVTQVTDTQYF. The rearrangement links TRBV5-1 to TRBJ2-3; D is possibly TRBD2 (5 bases). Germline V gene data show CDR1 as SGHRS and CDR2 as YFSETQ. V lost 0 bases and J 2 bases, leaving 16 bases between the germline ends. The CDR3 is 17 residues long.

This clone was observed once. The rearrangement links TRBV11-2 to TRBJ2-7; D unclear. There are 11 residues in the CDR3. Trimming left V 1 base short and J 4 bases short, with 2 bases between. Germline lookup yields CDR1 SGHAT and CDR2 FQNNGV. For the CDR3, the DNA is TGTGCCAGCAGCTTAGCTTACGAGCAGTACTTC. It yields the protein CASSLAYEQYF.

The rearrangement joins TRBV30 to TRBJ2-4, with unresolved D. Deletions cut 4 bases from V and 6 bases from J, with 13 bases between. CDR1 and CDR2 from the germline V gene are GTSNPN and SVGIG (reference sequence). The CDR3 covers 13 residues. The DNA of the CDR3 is TGTGCCTGGAACTCTGGTTTTGGAAACATTCAGTACTTC. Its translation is CAWNSGFGNIQYF.

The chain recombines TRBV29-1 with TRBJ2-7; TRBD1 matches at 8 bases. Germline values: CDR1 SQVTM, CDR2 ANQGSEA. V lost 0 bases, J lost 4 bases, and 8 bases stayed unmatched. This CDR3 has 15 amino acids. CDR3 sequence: CSVEDPGTGGYEQYF. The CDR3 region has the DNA TGCAGCGTTGAAGACCCCGGAACAGGGGGGTACGAGCAGTACTTC.

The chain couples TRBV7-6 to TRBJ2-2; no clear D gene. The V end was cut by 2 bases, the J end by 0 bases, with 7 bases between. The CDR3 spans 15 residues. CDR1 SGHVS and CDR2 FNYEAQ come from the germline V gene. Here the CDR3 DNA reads TGTGCCAGCAGCTTACAGGCCACGAACACCGGGGAGCTGTTTTTT. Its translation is CASSLQATNTGELFF.

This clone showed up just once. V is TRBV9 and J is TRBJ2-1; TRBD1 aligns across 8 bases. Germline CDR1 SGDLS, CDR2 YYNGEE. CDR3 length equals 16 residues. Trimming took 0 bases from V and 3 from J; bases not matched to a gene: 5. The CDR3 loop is CASSVAGTGVYNEQFF. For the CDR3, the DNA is TGTGCCAGCAGCGTAGCCGGGACAGGAGTCTACAATGAGCAGTTCTTC. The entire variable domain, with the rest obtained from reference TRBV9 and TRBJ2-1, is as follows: DSGVTQTPKHLITATGQRVTLRCSPRSGDLSVYWYQQSLDQGLQFLIQYYNGEERAKGNILERFSAQQFPDLHSELNLSSLELGDSALYFCASSVAGTGVYNEQFFGPGTRLTVL.

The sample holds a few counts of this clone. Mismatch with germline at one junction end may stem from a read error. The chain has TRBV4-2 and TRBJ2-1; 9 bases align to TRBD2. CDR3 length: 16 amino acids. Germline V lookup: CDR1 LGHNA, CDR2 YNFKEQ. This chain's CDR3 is CARSQGPAGGYNEQFF. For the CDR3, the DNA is TGTGCCCGCAGCCAAGGCCCAGCGGGGGGCTACAATGAGCAGTTCTTC.

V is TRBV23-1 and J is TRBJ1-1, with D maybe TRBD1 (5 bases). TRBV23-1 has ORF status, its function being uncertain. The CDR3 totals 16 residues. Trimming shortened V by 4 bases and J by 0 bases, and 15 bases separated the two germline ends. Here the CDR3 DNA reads TGCGCCAGCAGTCGGGGGGACGATGGCATGAACACTGAAGCTTTCTTT. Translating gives CASSRGDDGMNTEAFF.

CDR3 sequence reads: CASSPLAGTYNEQFF. In DNA form, the CDR3 reads TGTGCCAGCTCACCCCTAGCGGGAACCTACAATGAGCAGTTCTTC. V gene TRBV18 combines with J gene TRBJ2-1; 9 bases fit TRBD2. The CDR3 contains 15 residues. J was trimmed by 2 bases and V by 3 bases; bases with no gene match: 2. CDR1 is KGHSH and CDR2 is LQKENI in the germline V gene.

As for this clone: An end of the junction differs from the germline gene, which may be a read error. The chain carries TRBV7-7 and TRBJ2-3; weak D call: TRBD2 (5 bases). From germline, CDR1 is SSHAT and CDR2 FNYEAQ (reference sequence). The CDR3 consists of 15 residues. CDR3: CASSFRGRSTDTQYF. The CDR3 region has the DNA TGTGCTAGCAGCTTCCGGGGTCGGAGCACAGATACGCAGTATTTT.

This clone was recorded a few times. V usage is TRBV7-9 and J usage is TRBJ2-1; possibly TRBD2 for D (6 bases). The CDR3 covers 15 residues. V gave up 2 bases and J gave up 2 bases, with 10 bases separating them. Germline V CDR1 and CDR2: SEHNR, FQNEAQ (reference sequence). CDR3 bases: TGTGCCAGCAGCTTAAAGGGCGGGGCCTACAATGAGCAGTTCTTC. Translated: CASSLKGGAYNEQFF. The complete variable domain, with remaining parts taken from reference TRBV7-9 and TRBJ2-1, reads DTGVSQNPRHKITKRGQNVTFRCDPISEHNRLYWYRQTLGQGPEFLTYFQNEAQLEKSRLLSDRFSAERPKGSFSTLEIQRTEQGDSAMYLCASSLKGGAYNEQFFGPGTRLTVL.

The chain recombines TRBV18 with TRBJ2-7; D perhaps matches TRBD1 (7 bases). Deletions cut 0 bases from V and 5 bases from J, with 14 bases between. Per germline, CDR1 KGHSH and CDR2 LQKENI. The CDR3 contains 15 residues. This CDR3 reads CASSPPPGGTNEQYF. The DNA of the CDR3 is TGTGCCAGCTCACCACCCCCAGGGGGGACGAACGAGCAGTACTTC.